This T cell receptor beta chain was documented in a study of OX40 agonist ivuxolimab in advanced cancers. About the research overall: With ivuxolimab, an agonistic anti-OX40 (CD134) antibody, patients were treated. One patient with hepatocellular carcinoma and two with cutaneous melanoma, three in all, had partial responses. Study results and limitations: At doses 0.1 to 3.0 mg/kg, CD4+ and CD8+ clones expanded. The authors did not determine the antigen specificity of the expanded peripheral T cells.

For this clone: Its cognate antigen is unknown.

Germline V CDR1 and CDR2: MNHEY, SMNVEV (reference sequence). V lost 1 base and J 4 bases, leaving 16 bases between the germline ends. There are 16 residues in the CDR3. The protocol was immunoSEQ multiplex PCR, while the TCRdb copy is restricted to in-frame clones and leaves out a portion. The sample yields 55,000 to 70,000 clones, just under 85% seen once. V is TRBV27 and J is TRBJ2-5; tentatively, D is TRBD2 (7 bases). The clonotype was recovered from an adult with an advanced solid tumor such as melanoma, head and neck, liver or kidney cancer. The sequences come from CD4+ or CD8+ T cells sorted from blood, collected in a trial of the OX40 agonist ivuxolimab. For the CDR3, the DNA is TGTGCCAGCAGTTTATGGGCGGGGGCCCTAGTAGAGACCCAGTACTTC. Its protein is CASSLWAGALVETQYF.